The 5 T cell receptor beta chains given below trace back to one sample, sequenced in a study of cytomegalovirus exposure and HLA in healthy donors. Primers: 60 Vbeta forward and 13 Jbeta reverse. Using immunoSEQ multiplex PCR, the repertoire was profiled, and TCRdb retains in-frame clones only, with some absent. The sample has fewer than 130,000 clones, over 60% seen once. The sample taken for sequencing was PBMCs. All receptors come from a man aged 25 to 40 in good health and CMV-seropositive.

This clone occurred a few times. This sequence joins TRBV7-3 and TRBJ2-3; D might be TRBD2 (5 bases). The CDR3 is 16 residues long. Trimming took off 5 bases at V and 2 bases at J, with 17 bases between the two ends. Germline values: CDR1 SGHTA, CDR2 FQGTGA. The CDR3 here is CASSPSGRSNTDTQYF. The CDR3 nucleotides read TGTGCCAGCAGCCCCTCGGGAAGGTCGAACACAGATACGCAGTATTTT.

V and J are TRBV18 and TRBJ2-5, with TRBD1 as a possible D gene (5 bases). From germline, CDR1 is KGHSH and CDR2 LQKENI. The CDR3 is 14 residues long. V dropped 6 bases and J dropped 4 bases, with 15 bases sitting between them. CDR3: CASSVGKGRETQYF. Written as DNA, the CDR3 is TGTGCCAGCTCCGTGGGGAAGGGGCGAGAGACCCAGTACTTC.

This chain links TRBV18 with TRBJ2-5, with 13 bases identical to TRBD2. The ends lost 6 bases at V and 2 bases at J; junction bases unmatched: 6. The germline V gene encodes CDR1 KGHSH and CDR2 LQKENI. The length of the CDR3 is 16 residues. CDR3 loop: CASSRGTSGAQETQYF. The CDR3 nucleotides read TGTGCCAGCTCCCGCGGGACTAGCGGGGCGCAAGAGACCCAGTACTTC.

A few counts support this clone. The chain combines TRBV5-8 with TRBJ1-2; no firm D call. Trimming shortened V by 3 bases and J by 8 bases, and 14 bases separated the two germline ends. The CDR3 covers 13 residues. The germline CDR1 and CDR2 sequences are SGHTS and YDEGEE. The CDR3 coding sequence is TGTGCCAGCAGCTCCGGGAGCGGGATCGGCTACACCTTC. Translated, it gives CASSSGSGIGYTF.

The chain links TRBV29-1 to TRBJ1-1; the D gene is possibly TRBD1 (5 bases). V dropped 5 bases and J dropped 1 base, with 14 bases sitting between them. CDR1 SQVTM and CDR2 ANQGSEA come from the germline V gene. The CDR3 contains 14 residues. The CDR3 nucleotides are TGCAGCGTTCTGGGATTAGACAGGAACACTGAAGCTTTCTTT. Translated, it gives CSVLGLDRNTEAFF.